The rows below give T cell receptor beta chains drawn from one sample of a study of PD-L1 blockade in urothelial cancer. Sequencing used immunoSEQ multiplex PCR; TCRdb keeps in-frame clones, though not all of them. The sample lists around 100,000 clones; 91% were seen once. This sample comprised PBMCs, obtained around atezolizumab (anti-PD-L1) treatment. These receptors all stem from an elderly woman with urothelial cancer. Each CDR3 is given with its conserved first and last residue. A D gene is named only where the DNA matches it firmly.

TRBV19	NA	TRBJ1-1	TGTGCCAGTAGTAGAAGCAGGGGCACCGAAGCTTTCTTT	CASSRSRGTEAFF
TRBV7-2	NA	TRBJ2-7	TGTGCCAGCAGCCCCGATTCAGCCGGGGTACCCTACGAGCAGTACTTC	CASSPDSAGVPYEQYF
TRBV29-1	NA	TRBJ2-5	TGCAGCGTTCAGCAGGGCCAAGAGACCCAGTACTTC	CSVQQGQETQYF
TRBV5-1	TRBD2	TRBJ2-3	TGCGCCAGCAGCCCTTTAGGAGCGGGGGCCACAGATACGCAGTATTTT	CASSPLGAGATDTQYF
TRBV20-1	NA	TRBJ2-2	TGCAGTGCTCCTTCCACCGGGGAGCTGTTTTTT	CSAPSTGELFF
TRBV30	NA	TRBJ2-7	TGTGCCTGGAGTGCCACCGGGACAAGGGGCTTCGAGCAGTACTTC	CAWSATGTRGFEQYF
TRBV4-2	NA	TRBJ2-5	TGTGCCAGCAGCCAAGAATTGAGCGGGCAAGAGACCCAGTACTTC	CASSQELSGQETQYF
TRBV5-1	NA	TRBJ1-4	TGCGCCAGCAGCTTAGCAGGATCAACTAATGAAAAACTGTTTTTT	CASSLAGSTNEKLFF
TRBV15	NA	TRBJ2-7	TGTGCCACCAGCAGAGATCGGGGTTACGAGCAGTACTTC	CATSRDRGYEQYF
TRBV5-4	TRBD2	TRBJ2-7	TGTGCCAGCAGCTTCCTAGGGAGGGCAGCGCAGAGCTCCTACGAGCAGTACTTC	CASSFLGRAAQSSYEQYF
TRBV28	TRBD2	TRBJ2-7	TGTGCCAGCAGCCTCGGGGGGGGGAGCTCCTACGAGCAGTACTTC	CASSLGGGSSYEQYF
TRBV27	TRBD2	TRBJ2-1	TGTGCCAGCAGAGGACTAGCGGGAAATCATGAGCAGTTCTTC	CASRGLAGNHEQFF
TRBV18	TRBD2	TRBJ2-7	TGTGCCAGCTCACCAATGGCGGGAGGAACCTACGAGCAGTACTTC	CASSPMAGGTYEQYF
TRBV5-8	TRBD2	TRBJ2-3	TGTGCCAGCAGCTACGGGGGAGGGCAGACAGATACGCAGTATTTT	CASSYGGGQTDTQYF